The clone carrying this T cell receptor beta chain was seen more than once but under ten times. Its specificity is not known. Ahead of thyroid surgery, no patient had received treatment of any kind. The sample comes from a study of metastatic and nonmetastatic thyroid tumors. Points from the study as a whole: Patients with malignant thyroid tumors reportedly had significantly higher TCR beta diversity than those with benign nodules, in blood and tumor.

CDR3 length: 17 residues. Per the germline V gene, CDR1 is MDHEN and CDR2 is SYDVKM. V dropped 6 bases and J dropped 0 bases, with 18 bases sitting between them. In the source study's methods: The study took CDR3 differences across clinicopathological groups and made a distant-metastasis classifier for papillary thyroid cancer from them. MiXCR was used by TCRdb to re-call the PCR reads. The V and J calls were not made by the authors but by TCRdb's processing. The sample includes 25,000 to 30,000 clones, roughly 24% seen only once; the top ten take roughly 5.6%. The V and J genes are TRBV28 and TRBJ1-3, with D uncertain. The clonotype originates from a female donor with papillary thyroid cancer or a benign thyroid nodule (not recorded which). Some clones in this sample may be carry-over from other donors' samples. Sample: blood. Here the CDR3 DNA reads TGTGCCAGCAGCACCCGGACCGCTCTTTGCTCTGGAAACACCATATATTTT. Translated: CASSTRTALCSGNTIYF.